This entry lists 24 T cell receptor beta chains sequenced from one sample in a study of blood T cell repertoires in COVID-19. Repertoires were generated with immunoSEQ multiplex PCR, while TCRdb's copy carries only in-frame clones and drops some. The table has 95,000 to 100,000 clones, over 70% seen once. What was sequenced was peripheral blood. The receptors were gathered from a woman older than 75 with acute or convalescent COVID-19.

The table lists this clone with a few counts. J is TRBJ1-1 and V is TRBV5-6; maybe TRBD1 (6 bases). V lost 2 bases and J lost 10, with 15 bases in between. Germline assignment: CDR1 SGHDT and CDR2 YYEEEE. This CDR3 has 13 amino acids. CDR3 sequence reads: CASSFAGALLAFF. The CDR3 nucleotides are TGTGCCAGCAGCTTTGCGGGGGCCCTACTAGCTTTCTTT.

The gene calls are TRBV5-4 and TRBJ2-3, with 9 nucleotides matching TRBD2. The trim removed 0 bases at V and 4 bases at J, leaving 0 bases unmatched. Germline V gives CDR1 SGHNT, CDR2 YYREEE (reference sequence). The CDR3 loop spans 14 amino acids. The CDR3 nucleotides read TGTGCCAGCAGCTTGGGGACTAGCGCAGATACGCAGTATTTT. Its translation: CASSLGTSADTQYF.

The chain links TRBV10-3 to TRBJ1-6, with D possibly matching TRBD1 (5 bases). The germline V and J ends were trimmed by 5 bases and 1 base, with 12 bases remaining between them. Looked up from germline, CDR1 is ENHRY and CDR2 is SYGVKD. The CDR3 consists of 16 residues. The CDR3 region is CAISILPGSYNSPLHF. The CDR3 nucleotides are TGTGCCATCAGTATATTGCCAGGGTCCTATAATTCACCCCTCCACTTT.

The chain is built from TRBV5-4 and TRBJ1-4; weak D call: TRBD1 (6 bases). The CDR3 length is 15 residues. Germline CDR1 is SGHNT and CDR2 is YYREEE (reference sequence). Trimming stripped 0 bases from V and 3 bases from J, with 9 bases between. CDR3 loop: CASSLAGGPNEKLFF. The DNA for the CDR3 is TGTGCCAGCAGCTTGGCGGGGGGGCCTAATGAAAAACTGTTTTTT.

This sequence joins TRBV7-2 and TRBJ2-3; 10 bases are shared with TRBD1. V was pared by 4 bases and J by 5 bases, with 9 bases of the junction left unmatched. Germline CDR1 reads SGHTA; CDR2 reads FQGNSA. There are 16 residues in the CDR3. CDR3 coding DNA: TGTGCCAGCAGCTCGACCGGGACAGGGGTAGGAGATACGCAGTATTTT. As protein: CASSSTGTGVGDTQYF.

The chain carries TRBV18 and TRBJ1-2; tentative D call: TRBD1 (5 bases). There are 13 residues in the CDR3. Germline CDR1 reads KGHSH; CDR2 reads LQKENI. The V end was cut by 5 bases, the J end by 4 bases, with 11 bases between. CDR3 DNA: TGTGCCAGCTCAGGGCAGGGCAGCTATGGCTACACCTTC. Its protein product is CASSGQGSYGYTF.

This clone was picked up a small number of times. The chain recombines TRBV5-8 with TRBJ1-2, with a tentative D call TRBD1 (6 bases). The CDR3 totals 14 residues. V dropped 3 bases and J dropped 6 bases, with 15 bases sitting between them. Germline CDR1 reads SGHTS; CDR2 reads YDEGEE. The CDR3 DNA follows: TGTGCCAGCAGCTGGACCGGGACATGGGATGGCTACACCTTC. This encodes CASSWTGTWDGYTF.

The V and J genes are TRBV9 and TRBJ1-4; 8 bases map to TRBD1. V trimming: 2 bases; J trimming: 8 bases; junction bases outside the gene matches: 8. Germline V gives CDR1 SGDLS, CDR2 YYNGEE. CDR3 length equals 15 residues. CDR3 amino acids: CASSVGTGIREKLFF. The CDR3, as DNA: TGTGCCAGCAGCGTGGGGACAGGAATACGGGAAAAACTGTTTTTT.

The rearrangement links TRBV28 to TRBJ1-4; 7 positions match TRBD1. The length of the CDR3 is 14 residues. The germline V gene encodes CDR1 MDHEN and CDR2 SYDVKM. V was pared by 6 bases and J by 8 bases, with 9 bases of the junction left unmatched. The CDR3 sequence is CASSREGAGEKLFF. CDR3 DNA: TGTGCCAGCAGCCGCGAGGGGGCCGGAGAAAAACTGTTTTTT. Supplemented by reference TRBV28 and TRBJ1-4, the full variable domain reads DVKVTQSSRYLVKRTGEKVFLECVQDMDHENMFWYRQDPGLGLRLIYFSYDVKMKEKGDIPEGYSVSREKKERFSLILESASTNQTSMYLCASSREGAGEKLFFGSGTQLSVL.

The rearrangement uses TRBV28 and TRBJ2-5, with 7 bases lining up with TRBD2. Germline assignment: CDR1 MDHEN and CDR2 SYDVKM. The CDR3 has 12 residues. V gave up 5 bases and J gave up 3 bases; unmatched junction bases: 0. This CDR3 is CASSGLEETQYF. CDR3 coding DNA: TGTGCCAGCAGTGGACTAGAAGAGACCCAGTACTTC.

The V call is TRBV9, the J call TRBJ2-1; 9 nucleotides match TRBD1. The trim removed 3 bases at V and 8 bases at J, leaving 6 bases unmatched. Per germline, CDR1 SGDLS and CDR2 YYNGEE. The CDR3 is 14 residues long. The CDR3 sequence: CASSGGTGRDEQFF. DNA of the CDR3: TGTGCCAGCAGCGGGGGGACAGGGCGGGATGAGCAGTTCTTC.

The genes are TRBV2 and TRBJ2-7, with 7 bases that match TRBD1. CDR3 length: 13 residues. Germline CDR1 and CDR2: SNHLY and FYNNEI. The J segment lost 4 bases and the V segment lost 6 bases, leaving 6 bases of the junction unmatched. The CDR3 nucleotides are TGTGCCAGCAGCCTTCGGGACAGTTACGAGCAGTACGTC. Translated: CASSLRDSYEQYV.

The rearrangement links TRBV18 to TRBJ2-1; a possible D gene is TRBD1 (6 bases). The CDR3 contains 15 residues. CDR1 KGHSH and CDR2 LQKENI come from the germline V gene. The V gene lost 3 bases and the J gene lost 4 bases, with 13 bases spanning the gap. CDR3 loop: CASSPGATQYNEQFF. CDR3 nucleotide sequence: TGTGCCAGCTCACCGGGGGCGACGCAGTACAATGAGCAGTTCTTC.

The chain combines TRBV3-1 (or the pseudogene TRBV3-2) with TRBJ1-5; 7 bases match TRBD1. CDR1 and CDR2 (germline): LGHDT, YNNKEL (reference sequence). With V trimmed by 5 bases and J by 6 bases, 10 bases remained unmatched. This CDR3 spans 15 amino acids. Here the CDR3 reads CASSAEQGFGQPQHF. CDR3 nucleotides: TGTGCCAGCAGCGCAGAACAGGGGTTCGGTCAGCCCCAGCATTTT.

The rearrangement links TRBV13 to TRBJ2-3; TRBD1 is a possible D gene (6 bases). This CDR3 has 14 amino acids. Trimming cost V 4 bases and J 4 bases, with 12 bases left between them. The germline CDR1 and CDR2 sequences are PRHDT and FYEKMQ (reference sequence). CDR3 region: CASSSKQGSDTQYF. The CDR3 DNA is TGTGCCAGCAGCTCAAAACAGGGTTCAGATACGCAGTATTTT.

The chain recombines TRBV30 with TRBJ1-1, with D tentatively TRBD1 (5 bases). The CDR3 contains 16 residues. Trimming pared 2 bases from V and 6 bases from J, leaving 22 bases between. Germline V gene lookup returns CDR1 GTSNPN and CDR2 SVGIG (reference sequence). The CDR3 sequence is CAWSRPYAGGGPEAFF. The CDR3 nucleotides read TGTGCCTGGAGTCGACCTTATGCCGGGGGAGGTCCTGAAGCTTTCTTT.

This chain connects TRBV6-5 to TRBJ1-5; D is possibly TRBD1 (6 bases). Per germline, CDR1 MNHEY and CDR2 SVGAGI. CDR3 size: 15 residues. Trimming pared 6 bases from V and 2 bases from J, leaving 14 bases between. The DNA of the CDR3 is TGTGCCAGCAGCCGGGGGGGCCTAGGCAATCAGCCCCAGCATTTT. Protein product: CASSRGGLGNQPQHF.

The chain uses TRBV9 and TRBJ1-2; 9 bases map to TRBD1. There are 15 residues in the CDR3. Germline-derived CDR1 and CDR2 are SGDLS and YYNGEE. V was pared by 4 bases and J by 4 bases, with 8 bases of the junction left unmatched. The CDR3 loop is CASSQTGGNPYGYTF. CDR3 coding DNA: TGTGCCAGCAGCCAAACAGGGGGCAACCCCTATGGCTACACCTTC.

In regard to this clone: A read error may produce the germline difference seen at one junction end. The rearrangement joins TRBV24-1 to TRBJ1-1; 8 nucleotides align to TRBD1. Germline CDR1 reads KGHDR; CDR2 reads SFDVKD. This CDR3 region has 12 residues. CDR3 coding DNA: TGTGCCACCAGTGACGGCCAGGGGGCCAGCGTTTTT. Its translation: CATSDGQGASVF.

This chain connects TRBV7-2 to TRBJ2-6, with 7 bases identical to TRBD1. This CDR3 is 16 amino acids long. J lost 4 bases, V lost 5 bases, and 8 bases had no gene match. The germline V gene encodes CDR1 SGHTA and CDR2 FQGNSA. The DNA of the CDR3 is TGTGCCAGCAGCACTTACAGGGGACCCGGGGCCAACGTCCTGACTTTC. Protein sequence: CASSTYRGPGANVLTF. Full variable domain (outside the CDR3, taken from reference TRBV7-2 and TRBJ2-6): GAGVSQSPSNKVTEKGKDVELRCDPISGHTALYWYRQSLGQGLEFLIYFQGNSAPDKSGLPSDRFSAERTGGSVSTLTIQRTQQEDSAVYLCASSTYRGPGANVLTFGAGSRLTVL.

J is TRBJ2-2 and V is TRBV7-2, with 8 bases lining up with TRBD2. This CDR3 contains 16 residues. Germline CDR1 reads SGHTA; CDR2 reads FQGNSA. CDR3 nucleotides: TGTGCGACAAAGCGTAGCGGGAAAATGAACACCGGGGAGCTGTTTTTT. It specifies CATKRSGKMNTGELFF.

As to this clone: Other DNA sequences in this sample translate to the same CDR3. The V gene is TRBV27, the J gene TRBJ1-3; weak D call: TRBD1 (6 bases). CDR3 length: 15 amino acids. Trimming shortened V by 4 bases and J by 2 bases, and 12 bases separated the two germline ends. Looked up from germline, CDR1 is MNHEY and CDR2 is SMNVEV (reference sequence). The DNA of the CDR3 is TGTGCCAGCAGTTGGGGAGGGGGTCCTGGAAACACCATATATTTT. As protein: CASSWGGGPGNTIYF.

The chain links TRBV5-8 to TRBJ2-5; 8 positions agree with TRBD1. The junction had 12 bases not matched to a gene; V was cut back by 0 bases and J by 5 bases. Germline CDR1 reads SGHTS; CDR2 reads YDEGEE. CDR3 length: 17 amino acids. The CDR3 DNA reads TGTGCCAGCAGCTTGGGGGACAGGAAGGGGGGAATTGAGACCCAGTACTTC. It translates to CASSLGDRKGGIETQYF.

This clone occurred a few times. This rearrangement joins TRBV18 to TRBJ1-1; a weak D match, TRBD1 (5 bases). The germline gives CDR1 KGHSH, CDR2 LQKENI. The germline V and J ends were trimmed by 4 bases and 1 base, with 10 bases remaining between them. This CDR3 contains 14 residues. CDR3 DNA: TGTGCCAGCTCACTTAGACAGCAGAACACTGAAGCTTTCTTT. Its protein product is CASSLRQQNTEAFF.